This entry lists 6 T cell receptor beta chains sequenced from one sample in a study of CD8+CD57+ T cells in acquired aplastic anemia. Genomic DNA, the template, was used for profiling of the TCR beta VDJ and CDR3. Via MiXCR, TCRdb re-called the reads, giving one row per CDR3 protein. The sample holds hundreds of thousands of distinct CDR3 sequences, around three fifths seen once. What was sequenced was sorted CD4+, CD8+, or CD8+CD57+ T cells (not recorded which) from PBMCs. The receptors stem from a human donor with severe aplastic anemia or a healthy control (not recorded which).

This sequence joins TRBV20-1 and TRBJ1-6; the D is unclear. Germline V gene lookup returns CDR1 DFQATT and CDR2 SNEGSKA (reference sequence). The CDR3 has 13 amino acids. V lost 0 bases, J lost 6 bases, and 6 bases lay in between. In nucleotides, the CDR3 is TGCAGTGCTAGAGAACAGTTTAATTCACCCCTCCACTTT. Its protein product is CSAREQFNSPLHF.

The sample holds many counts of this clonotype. As DNA, the CDR3 is TGTGCCAGCAGCGTAGCATCGGGACAGGAAAATGAAAAACTGTTTTTT. Translation gives CASSVASGQENEKLFF. The chain employs TRBV9 and TRBJ1-4; 8 nucleotides match TRBD1. The V gene's germline CDR1 is SGDLS and CDR2 YYNGEE. J gave up 5 bases and V 0 bases, and 6 bases lay outside the gene matches. There are 16 residues in the CDR3.

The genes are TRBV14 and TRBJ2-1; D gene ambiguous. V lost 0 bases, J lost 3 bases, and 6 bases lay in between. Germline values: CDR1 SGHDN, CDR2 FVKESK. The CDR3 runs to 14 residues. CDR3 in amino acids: CASSQDSNYNEQFF. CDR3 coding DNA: TGTGCCAGCAGCCAAGATTCGAACTACAATGAGCAGTTCTTC. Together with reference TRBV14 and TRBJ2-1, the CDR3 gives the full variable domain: EAGVTQFPSHSVIEKGQTVTLRCDPISGHDNLYWYRRVMGKEIKFLLHFVKESKQDESGMPNNRFLAERTGGTYSTLKVQPAELEDSGVYFCASSQDSNYNEQFFGPGTRLTVL.

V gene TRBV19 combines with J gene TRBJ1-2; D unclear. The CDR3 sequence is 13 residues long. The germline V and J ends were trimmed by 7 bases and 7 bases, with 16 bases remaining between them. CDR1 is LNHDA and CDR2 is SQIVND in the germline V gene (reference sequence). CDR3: CASIGPNVRGYTF. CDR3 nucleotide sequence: TGTGCCAGTATTGGACCCAACGTGCGTGGCTACACCTTC.

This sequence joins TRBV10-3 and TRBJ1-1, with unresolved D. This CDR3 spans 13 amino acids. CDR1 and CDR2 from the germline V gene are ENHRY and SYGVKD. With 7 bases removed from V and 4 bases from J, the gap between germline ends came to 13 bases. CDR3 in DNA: TGTGCCATCATACCGGAGAGAGGCACTGAAGCTTTCTTT. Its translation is CAIIPERGTEAFF.

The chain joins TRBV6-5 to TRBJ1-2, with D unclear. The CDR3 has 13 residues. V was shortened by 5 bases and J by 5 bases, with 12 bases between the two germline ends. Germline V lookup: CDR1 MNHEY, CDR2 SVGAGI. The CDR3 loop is CASSPKEDYGYTF. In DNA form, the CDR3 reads TGTGCCAGCAGTCCTAAAGAGGATTATGGCTACACCTTC.